The 4 T cell receptor beta chains presented below share a single source sample, sequenced in a study of T cells after yellow fever vaccination. TCRdb reprocessed the 5' RACE reads via MiXCR and lists one record per CDR3 protein. The data show 620,000 or so distinct CDR3 sequences, 10% to 15% seen once. The sample in question was PBMCs, obtained on the day of the yellow fever booster vaccination. These receptors all stem from a man younger than 40 who received the YFV17D yellow fever vaccine.

The chain couples TRBV5-1 to TRBJ2-2, with 9 bases identical to TRBD2. Trimming removed 4 bases from V and 5 bases from J; junction bases left unmatched: 12. Germline lookup yields CDR1 SGHRS and CDR2 YFSETQ. The CDR3 runs to 17 residues. The CDR3 coding sequence is TGCGCCAGCAGCGGCTCGGGGGGACTAGCTGCGACCGGGGAGCTGTTTTTT. Translated, it gives CASSGSGGLAATGELFF.

This clonotype was found a few times. The rearrangement uses TRBV29-1 and TRBJ2-1; 15 bases align to TRBD2. The germline CDR1 and CDR2 sequences are SQVTM and ANQGSEA. V was pared by 6 bases and J by 9 bases, with 15 bases of the junction left unmatched. The CDR3 is 17 amino acids. DNA for the CDR3: TGCAGCGTCAAAGATACCGGGACTAGCGGGAGGTCCGTTGAGCAGTTCTTC. This codes for CSVKDTGTSGRSVEQFF.

In this sample, this clonotype turned up many times. The gene calls are TRBV6-5 and TRBJ2-1, with 12 bases that match TRBD2. The CDR3 is made up of 14 amino acids. V was clipped by 5 bases and J by 6 bases; unmatched bases: 2. The V gene's germline CDR1 is MNHEY and CDR2 SVGAGI. The CDR3, as DNA: TGTGCCAGCAGTATACTAGCGGGAGGCAATGAGCAGTTCTTC. Its translation: CASSILAGGNEQFF.

This chain connects TRBV27 to TRBJ1-1; D remains unclear. Trimming removed 3 bases from V and 6 bases from J, with 8 bases in between. This CDR3 is built from 12 residues. Germline V gives CDR1 MNHEY, CDR2 SMNVEV (reference sequence). CDR3 sequence (DNA): TGTGCCAGCAGTTTTCCACGTGCTGAAGCTTTCTTT. It specifies CASSFPRAEAFF.